This T cell receptor (beta chain) was documented in a study of early T cells in non-severe SARS-CoV-2 infection. Study-level information: Sequenced bulk RNA came from whole blood that was unsorted, and chains were unpaired. The study, taken as a whole, reports: The VDJdb matching leaned toward anti-spike CD8 responses and overlooked private and CD4 specificities.

CDR1 MNHEY and CDR2 SVGEGT come from the germline V gene. The V and J ends lost 0 bases and 10 bases respectively, with 10 bases between them. The CDR3 runs 14 residues. One entry per CDR3 protein results from TCRdb running MiXCR on the 5' RACE reads. There are 65,000 to 95,000 distinct CDR3 sequences in the sample; 9.5% to 15% occur only once, and roughly 16% lies in the top ten. This clonotype was observed a handful of times. Its target is not known. The chain is built from TRBV6-2 or TRBV6-3 and TRBJ1-6; no definite D call. This receptor was obtained from an adult who was a healthcare worker with PCR-confirmed SARS-CoV-2 infection or an uninfected control (not recorded which). The donor label of this sample is uncertain. Sequencing used whole blood, obtained at baseline. The chain's CDR3 is CASSYSRSNSPLHF. Written as DNA, the CDR3 is TGTGCCAGCAGTTACTCACGCTCGAACTCACCCCTCCACTTT.